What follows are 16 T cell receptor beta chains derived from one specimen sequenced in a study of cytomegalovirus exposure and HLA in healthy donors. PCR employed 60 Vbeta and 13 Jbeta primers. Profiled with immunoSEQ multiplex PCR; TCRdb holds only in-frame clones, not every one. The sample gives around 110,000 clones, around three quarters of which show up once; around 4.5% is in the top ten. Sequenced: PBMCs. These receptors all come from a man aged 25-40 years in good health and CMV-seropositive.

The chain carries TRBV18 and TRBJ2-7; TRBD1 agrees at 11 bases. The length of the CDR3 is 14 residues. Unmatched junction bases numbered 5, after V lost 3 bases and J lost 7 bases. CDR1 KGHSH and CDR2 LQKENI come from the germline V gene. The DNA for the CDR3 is TGTGCCAGCTCACCGGACAGGGGGCGCAGAGAGCAGTACTTC. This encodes CASSPDRGRREQYF.

The CDR3 here is CASSPLIRDEQYF. CDR3 sequence (DNA): TGTGCCAGCTCACCACTAATCAGGGACGAGCAGTACTTC. This chain links TRBV18 with TRBJ2-7; tentatively, D is TRBD1 (5 bases). The V gene lost 1 base and the J gene lost 5 bases, with 9 bases spanning the gap. Germline CDR1 reads KGHSH; CDR2 reads LQKENI. The CDR3 length is 13 residues.

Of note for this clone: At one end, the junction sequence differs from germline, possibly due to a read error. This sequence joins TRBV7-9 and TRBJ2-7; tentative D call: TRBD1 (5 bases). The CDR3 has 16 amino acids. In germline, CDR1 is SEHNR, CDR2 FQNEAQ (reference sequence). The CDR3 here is CSSSSSGKKSSYEQYF. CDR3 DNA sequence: TGTTCCAGCAGCTCCTCAGGGAAAAAAAGCTCCTACGAGCAGTACTTC.

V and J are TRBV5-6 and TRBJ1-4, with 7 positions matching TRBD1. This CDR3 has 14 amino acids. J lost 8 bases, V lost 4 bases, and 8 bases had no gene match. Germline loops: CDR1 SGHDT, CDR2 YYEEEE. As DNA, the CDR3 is TGTGCCAGCAGCATCAGACAGGGACCCGAAAAACTGTTTTTT. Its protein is CASSIRQGPEKLFF.

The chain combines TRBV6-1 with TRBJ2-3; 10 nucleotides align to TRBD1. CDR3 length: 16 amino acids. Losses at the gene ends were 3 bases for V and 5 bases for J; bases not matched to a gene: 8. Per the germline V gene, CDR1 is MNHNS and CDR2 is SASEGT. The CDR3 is CASSERDRGVGDTQYF. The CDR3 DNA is TGTGCCAGCAGTGAGCGGGACAGGGGAGTTGGAGATACGCAGTATTTT.

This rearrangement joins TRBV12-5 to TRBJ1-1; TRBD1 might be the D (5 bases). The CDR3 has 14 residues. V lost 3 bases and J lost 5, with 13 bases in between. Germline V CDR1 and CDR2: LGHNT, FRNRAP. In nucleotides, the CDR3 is TGTGCTAGTGGTTTCAGTACAGGTTGGACTGAAGCTTTCTTT. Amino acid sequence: CASGFSTGWTEAFF.

CDR3 residues: CASSLTGLKYSTDTQYF. CDR3 in DNA: TGCGCCAGCAGCCTTACGGGACTAAAATATAGCACAGATACGCAGTATTTT. V is TRBV5-1 and J is TRBJ2-3, with 7 nucleotides matching TRBD2. Germline V gene data show CDR1 as SGHRS and CDR2 as YFSETQ. This CDR3 is 17 amino acids long. The V segment lost 4 bases and the J segment 0 bases; nucleotides outside the gene matches: 11.

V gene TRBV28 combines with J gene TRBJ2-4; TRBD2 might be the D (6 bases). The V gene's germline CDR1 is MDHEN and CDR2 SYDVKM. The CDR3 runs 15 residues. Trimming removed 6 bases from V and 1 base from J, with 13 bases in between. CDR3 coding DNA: TGTGCCAGCAGGGGGGGAGGATGGGCCAAAAACATTCAGTACTTC. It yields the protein CASRGGGWAKNIQYF.

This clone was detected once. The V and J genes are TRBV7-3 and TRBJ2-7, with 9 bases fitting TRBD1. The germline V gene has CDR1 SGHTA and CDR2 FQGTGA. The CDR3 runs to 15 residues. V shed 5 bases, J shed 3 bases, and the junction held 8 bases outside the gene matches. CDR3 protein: CASSPAGGQGYEQYF. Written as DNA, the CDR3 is TGTGCCAGCAGCCCTGCCGGGGGACAGGGCTACGAGCAGTACTTC. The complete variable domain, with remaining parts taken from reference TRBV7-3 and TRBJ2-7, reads GAGVSQTPSNKVTEKGKYVELRCDPISGHTALYWYRQSLGQGPEFLIYFQGTGAADDSGLPNDRFFAVRPEGSVSTLKIQRTERGDSAVYLCASSPAGGQGYEQYFGPGTRLTVT.

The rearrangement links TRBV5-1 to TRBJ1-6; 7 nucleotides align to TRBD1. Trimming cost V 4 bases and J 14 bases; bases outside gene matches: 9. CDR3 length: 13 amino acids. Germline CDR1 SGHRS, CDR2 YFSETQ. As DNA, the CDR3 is TGCGCCAGCAGCGGTGAGACAGGGCCAACCCTCCACTTT. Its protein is CASSGETGPTLHF.

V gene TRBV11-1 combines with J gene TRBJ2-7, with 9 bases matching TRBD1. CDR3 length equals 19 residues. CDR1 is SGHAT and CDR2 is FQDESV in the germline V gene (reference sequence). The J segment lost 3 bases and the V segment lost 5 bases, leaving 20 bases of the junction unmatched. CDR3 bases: TGTGCCAGCAGCCCTTTTCGAAACCACGGGACAGGGATCGTCTACGAGCAGTACTTC. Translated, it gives CASSPFRNHGTGIVYEQYF.

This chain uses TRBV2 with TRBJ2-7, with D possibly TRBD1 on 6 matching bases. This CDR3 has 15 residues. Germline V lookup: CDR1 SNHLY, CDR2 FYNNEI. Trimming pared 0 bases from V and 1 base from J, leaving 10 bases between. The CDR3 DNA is TGTGCCAGCAGTGAAGCGGGGGACATTTCCTACGAGCAGTACTTC. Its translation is CASSEAGDISYEQYF.

CDR3: CASSKGQAYGYTF. In DNA, the CDR3 is TGTGCCAGCAGCAAAGGACAGGCCTATGGCTACACCTTC. V gene TRBV21-1 combines with J gene TRBJ1-2; the D call in the table, TRBD1, was not verified against the DNA. TRBV21-1 is termed a pseudogene. This CDR3 has 13 amino acids.

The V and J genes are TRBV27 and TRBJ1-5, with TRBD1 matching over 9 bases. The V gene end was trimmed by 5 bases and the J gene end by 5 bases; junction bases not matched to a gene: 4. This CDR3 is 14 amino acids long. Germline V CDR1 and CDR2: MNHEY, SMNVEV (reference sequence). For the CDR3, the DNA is TGTGCCAGCAGTCCAGGGACAGGGTATCAGCCCCAGCATTTT. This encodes CASSPGTGYQPQHF.

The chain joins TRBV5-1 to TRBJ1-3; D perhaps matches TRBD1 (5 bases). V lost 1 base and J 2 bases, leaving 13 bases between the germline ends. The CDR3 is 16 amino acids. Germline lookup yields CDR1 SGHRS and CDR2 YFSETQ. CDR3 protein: CASSLFAGVAGNTIYF. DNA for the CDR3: TGCGCCAGCAGCTTGTTTGCGGGGGTGGCTGGAAACACCATATATTTT.

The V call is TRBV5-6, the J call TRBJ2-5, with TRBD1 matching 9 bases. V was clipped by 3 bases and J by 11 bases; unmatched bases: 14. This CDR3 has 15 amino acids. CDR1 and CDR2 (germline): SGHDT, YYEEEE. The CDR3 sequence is CASSWGQGPGIEQYF. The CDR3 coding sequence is TGTGCCAGCAGCTGGGGACAGGGCCCCGGTATAGAGCAGTACTTC. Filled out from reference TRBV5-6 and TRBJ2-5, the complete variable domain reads DAGVTQSPTHLIKTRGQQVTLRCSPKSGHDTVSWYQQALGQGPQFIFQYYEEEERQRGNFPDRFSGHQFPNYSSELNVNALLLGDSALYLCASSWGQGPGIEQYFGPGTRLLVL.